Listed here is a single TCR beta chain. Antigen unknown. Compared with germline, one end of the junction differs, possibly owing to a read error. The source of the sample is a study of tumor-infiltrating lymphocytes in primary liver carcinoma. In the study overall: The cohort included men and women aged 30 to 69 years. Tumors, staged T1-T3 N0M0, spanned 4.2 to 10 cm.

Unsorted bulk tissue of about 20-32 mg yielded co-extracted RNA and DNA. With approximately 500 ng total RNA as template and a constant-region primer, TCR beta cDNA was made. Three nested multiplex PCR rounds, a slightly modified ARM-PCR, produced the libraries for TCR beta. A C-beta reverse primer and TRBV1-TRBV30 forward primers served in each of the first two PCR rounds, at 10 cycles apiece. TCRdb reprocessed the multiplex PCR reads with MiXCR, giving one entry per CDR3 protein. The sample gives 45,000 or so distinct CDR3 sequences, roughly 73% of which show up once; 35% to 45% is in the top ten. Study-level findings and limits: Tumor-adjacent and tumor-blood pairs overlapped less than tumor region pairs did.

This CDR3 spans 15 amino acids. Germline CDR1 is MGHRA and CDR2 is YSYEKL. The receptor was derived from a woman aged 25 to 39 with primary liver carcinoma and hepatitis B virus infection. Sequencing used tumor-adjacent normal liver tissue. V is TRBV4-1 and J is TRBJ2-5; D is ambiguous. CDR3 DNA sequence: TGCGCCAGCAGCCAAGGTTCAAGCTGCCATGAGACCCAGTATTTC. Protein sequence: CASSQGSSCHETQYF.